The 15 T cell receptor beta chains given below trace back to one sample, sequenced in a study of blood T cell repertoires in COVID-19 (dated by TCRdb to 2018 to 2021). Library preparation employed the immunoSEQ multiplex PCR assay. TCRdb stores this immuneACCESS table with in-frame sequences only. Part of the clones is absent; in the studies checked, under half of the shortfall reflects unresolved V genes, and no reason is known for the rest. The sample table shows about 240,000 clones, and approximately 90% are seen once. Clones ranked in the top ten supply approximately 10% of the sample. Input material: peripheral blood. Receptor source: a woman aged 45-65 years with COVID-19, enrolled during active disease.

The chain combines TRBV11-3 with TRBJ2-3; possible D gene TRBD1, 6 bases. CDR1 and CDR2 (germline): SGHNT, YENEEA. V lost 1 base and J 4 bases, leaving 9 bases between the germline ends. CDR3 length equals 14 residues. The CDR3 here is CASSLGDTADTQYF. DNA of the CDR3: TGTGCCAGCAGCTTAGGGGACACAGCAGATACGCAGTATTTT.

The genes are TRBV29-1 and TRBJ1-1; no firm D call. V was clipped by 3 bases and J by 0 bases, with 5 bases between them. Germline CDR1 is SQVTM and CDR2 is ANQGSEA. The CDR3 runs to 12 residues. The CDR3 region has the DNA TGCAGCGTTGATAGCCTGAACACTGAAGCTTTCTTT. It translates to CSVDSLNTEAFF.

The chain carries TRBV27 and TRBJ2-1, with D perhaps matching TRBD1 (7 bases). The CDR3 has 15 amino acids. The ends were cut back, 2 bases at V and 5 bases at J, with 13 bases in the middle. Looked up from germline, CDR1 is MNHEY and CDR2 is SMNVEV (reference sequence). CDR3 sequence (DNA): TGTGCCAGCAGTTTAACCAGGGGGGCCCACAATGAGCAGTTCTTC. This encodes CASSLTRGAHNEQFF.

The V gene is TRBV3-1 (or the pseudogene TRBV3-2), the J gene TRBJ2-3, with unresolved D. CDR3 length: 15 residues. Germline CDR1 is LGHDT and CDR2 is YNNKEL (reference sequence). The V and J ends lost 1 base and 2 bases respectively, with 10 bases between them. CDR3 DNA sequence: TGTGCCAGCAGCCAAGCGGTCTTTCACACAGATACGCAGTATTTT. This translates into CASSQAVFHTDTQYF.

The chain recombines TRBV2 with TRBJ1-1, with D perhaps matching TRBD1 (5 bases). V was trimmed by 5 bases and J by 0 bases, leaving 16 bases between them. The germline CDR1 and CDR2 sequences are SNHLY and FYNNEI. The CDR3 runs 16 residues. The CDR3 loop is CASSPDGGRMNTEAFF. In DNA, the CDR3 is TGTGCCAGCAGTCCTGACGGGGGGAGAATGAACACTGAAGCTTTCTTT.

The chain employs TRBV19 and TRBJ1-5; no reliable D call. Germline V gene data show CDR1 as LNHDA and CDR2 as SQIVND (reference sequence). The CDR3 has 14 amino acids. The V end was cut by 6 bases, the J end by 4 bases, with 13 bases between. The CDR3 region has the DNA TGTGCCAGTAGCGGAGGAAGTGTAAATCAGCCCCAGCATTTT. It translates to CASSGGSVNQPQHF.

The chain carries TRBV10-2 and TRBJ2-3; 12 bases match TRBD2. This CDR3 has 18 amino acids. Germline assignment: CDR1 WSHSY and CDR2 SAAADI. The trim removed 9 bases at V and 4 bases at J, leaving 17 bases unmatched. The DNA for the CDR3 is TGCGCCAGTAGCCTAACTAGCGGGGGGCTCGGGGGCGCAGATACGCAGTATTTT. Translating gives CASSLTSGGLGGADTQYF.

The CDR3 DNA is TGTGCCTGGCGAAGCTACTATCACTACACCGGGGAGCTGTTTTTT. Translating it yields CAWRSYYHYTGELFF. The rearrangement uses TRBV30 and TRBJ2-2, with no clear D. The ends were cut back, 5 bases at V and 3 bases at J, with 16 bases in the middle. Germline-derived CDR1 and CDR2 are GTSNPN and SVGIG (reference sequence). The CDR3 contains 15 residues.

This chain connects TRBV5-1 to TRBJ1-2; D gene uncertain. Germline V gene sequence: CDR1 SGHRS, CDR2 YFSETQ. CDR3 length: 15 residues. Trimming pared 3 bases from V and 4 bases from J, leaving 16 bases between. CDR3 in DNA: TGCGCCAGCAGCTCGGACGGAGGAAAACTCTATGGCTACACCTTC. This encodes CASSSDGGKLYGYTF.

The chain employs TRBV6-5 and TRBJ2-1, with TRBD2 identical over 11 bases. CDR1 is MNHEY, CDR2 SVGAGI, per germline. This CDR3 has 15 residues. CDR3 coding DNA: TGTGCGGCGGCCCCTACTAGCGGGGGTCGCAATGAGCAGTTCTTC. Its protein product is CAAAPTSGGRNEQFF.

This clone has only one observation. The V and J genes are TRBV28 and TRBJ2-2; weak D call: TRBD2 (6 bases). The CDR3 totals 14 residues. Trimming cost V 7 bases and J 6 bases, with 15 bases left between them. Germline CDR1 and CDR2: MDHEN and SYDVKM. The CDR3 is CASTSSTRPGELFF. As DNA, the CDR3 is TGTGCCAGCACCTCGTCGACTAGACCCGGGGAGCTGTTTTTT.

This clone came up once. The chain couples TRBV30 to TRBJ1-2; a possible D gene is TRBD1 (6 bases). Germline V gives CDR1 GTSNPN, CDR2 SVGIG (reference sequence). This CDR3 comprises 11 residues. V dropped 7 bases and J dropped 2 bases, with 8 bases sitting between them. CDR3 protein: CAFQGNYGYTF. The CDR3 DNA reads as TGTGCCTTTCAGGGGAACTATGGCTACACCTTC.

With respect to this clone: Other DNA sequences within the sample encode an identical CDR3. This chain links TRBV12-3 or TRBV12-4 with TRBJ2-7; D call uncertain. CDR3 size: 13 residues. The V gene lost 1 base and the J gene lost 1 base, with 5 bases spanning the gap. CDR3: CASSLDSSYEQYF. The CDR3 coding sequence is TGTGCCAGCAGTTTAGACAGTTCCTACGAGCAGTACTTC.

V is TRBV6-6 and J is TRBJ1-4; the D gene is possibly TRBD1 (6 bases). Germline CDR1 is MNHNY and CDR2 is SVGAGI (reference sequence). There are 14 residues in the CDR3. Trimming removed 6 bases at V and 6 bases at J, with 14 bases between. DNA for the CDR3: TGTGCCAGCAGCCACAGGGAGGGGGATGAAAAACTGTTTTTT. Translated, it gives CASSHREGDEKLFF.

The chain combines TRBV28 with TRBJ2-4, with TRBD1 identical over 10 bases. Germline V gene lookup returns CDR1 MDHEN and CDR2 SYDVKM. CDR3 size: 16 residues. The trim removed 6 bases at V and 2 bases at J, leaving 7 bases unmatched. The CDR3 region is CASRSDRGLSKNIQYF. CDR3 bases: TGTGCCAGCAGGTCCGACAGGGGGCTCTCCAAAAACATTCAGTACTTC.